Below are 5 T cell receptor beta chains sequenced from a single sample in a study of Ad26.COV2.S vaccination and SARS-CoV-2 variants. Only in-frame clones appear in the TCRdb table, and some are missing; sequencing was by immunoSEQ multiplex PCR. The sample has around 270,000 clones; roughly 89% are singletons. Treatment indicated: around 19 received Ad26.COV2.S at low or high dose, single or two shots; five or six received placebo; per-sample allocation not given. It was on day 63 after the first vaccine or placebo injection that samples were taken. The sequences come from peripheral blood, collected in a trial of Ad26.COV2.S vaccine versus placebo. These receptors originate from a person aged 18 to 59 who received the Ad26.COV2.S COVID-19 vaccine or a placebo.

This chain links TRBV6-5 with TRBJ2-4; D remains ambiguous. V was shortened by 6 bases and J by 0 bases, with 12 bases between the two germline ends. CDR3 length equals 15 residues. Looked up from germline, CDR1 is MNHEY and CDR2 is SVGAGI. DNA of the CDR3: TGTGCCAGCAGCCGCAGGAACCTAGCCAAAAACATTCAGTACTTC. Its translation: CASSRRNLAKNIQYF.

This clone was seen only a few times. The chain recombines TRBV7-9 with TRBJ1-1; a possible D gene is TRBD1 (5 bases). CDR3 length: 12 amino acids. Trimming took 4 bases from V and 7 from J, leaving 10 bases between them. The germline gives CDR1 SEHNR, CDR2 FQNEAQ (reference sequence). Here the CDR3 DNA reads TGTGCCAGCAGCTCCCCCACAGGTGAAGCTTTCTTT. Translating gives CASSSPTGEAFF.

CDR3 nucleotides: TGTGCCAGCAGCTTGGCGGGGGGATTCACAGATACGCAGTATTTT. It is translated as CASSLAGGFTDTQYF. V is TRBV5-8 and J is TRBJ2-3, with 7 bases matching TRBD2. Trimming removed 0 bases from V and 2 bases from J; junction bases left unmatched: 3. From germline, CDR1 is SGHTS and CDR2 YDEGEE. This CDR3 comprises 15 residues. The whole variable domain, remainder taken from reference TRBV5-8 and TRBJ2-3, is EAGVTQSPTHLIKTRGQQATLRCSPISGHTSVYWYQQALGLGLQFLLWYDEGEERNRGNFPPRFSGRQFPNYSSELNVNALELEDSALYLCASSLAGGFTDTQYFGPGTRLTVL.

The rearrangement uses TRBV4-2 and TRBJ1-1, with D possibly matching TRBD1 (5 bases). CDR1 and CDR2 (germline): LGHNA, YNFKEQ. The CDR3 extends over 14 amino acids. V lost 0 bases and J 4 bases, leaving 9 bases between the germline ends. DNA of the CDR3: TGTGCCAGCAGCCAAGAAGGGGTTTTCACTGAAGCTTTCTTT. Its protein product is CASSQEGVFTEAFF.

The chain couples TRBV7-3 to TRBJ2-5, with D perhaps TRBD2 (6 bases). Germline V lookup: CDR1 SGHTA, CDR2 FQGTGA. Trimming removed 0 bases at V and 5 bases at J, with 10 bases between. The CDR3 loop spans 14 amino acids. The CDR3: CASSLTGGVETQYF. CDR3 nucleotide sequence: TGTGCCAGCAGCTTAACGGGAGGAGTGGAGACCCAGTACTTC.